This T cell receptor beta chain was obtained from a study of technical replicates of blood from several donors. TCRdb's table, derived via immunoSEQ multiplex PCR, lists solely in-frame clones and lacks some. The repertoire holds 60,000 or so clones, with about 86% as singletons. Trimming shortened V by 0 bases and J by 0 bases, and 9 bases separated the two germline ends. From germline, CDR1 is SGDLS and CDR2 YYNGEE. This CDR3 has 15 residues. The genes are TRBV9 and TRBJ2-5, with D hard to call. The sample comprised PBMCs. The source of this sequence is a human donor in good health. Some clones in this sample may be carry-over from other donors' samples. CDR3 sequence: CASSVGRRYQETQYF. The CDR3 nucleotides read TGTGCCAGCAGCGTAGGTCGGCGGTACCAAGAGACCCAGTACTTC.